This TCR beta chain was observed in a study of metastatic and nonmetastatic thyroid tumors. The CDR3 runs to 14 residues. With 3 bases removed from V and 0 bases from J, the gap between germline ends came to 9 bases. Germline CDR1 reads SGHAT; CDR2 reads FQNNGV. TCRdb used MiXCR to call clones anew from the PCR reads. Of around 22,000 clones in the sample, 18% were seen once. Prior to thyroid surgery, none of the patients had received any treatment. This clone has just one count. The rearrangement links TRBV11-2 to TRBJ2-7, with unresolved D. This sequence was found in a male donor with papillary thyroid cancer or a benign thyroid nodule (not recorded which). Some clones in this sample may be carry-over from other donors' samples. The sequenced sample was adjacent normal tissue. In DNA form, the CDR3 reads TGTGCCAGCAGCTTGGACCCTAGCTCCTACGAGCAGTACTTC. Protein: CASSLDPSSYEQYF.